The T cell receptor (beta chain) under discussion was sequenced for a study of blood T cell repertoires in COVID-19. Study details: From the United States, Italy and Spain came samples of acute and convalescent COVID-19. The analysed material was cDNA or gDNA that came from T cells, B-cell-depleted T cells, or PBMCs.

Sequenced by immunoSEQ multiplex PCR; TCRdb stores in-frame clones only, minus some. The table has about 240,000 clones, over 70% seen once; the top ten hold 3.3%. CDR1 and CDR2 (germline): SGDLS, YYNGEE. Trimming removed 2 bases at V and 5 bases at J, with 13 bases between. The CDR3 contains 14 residues. Sequenced input: peripheral blood. The source of this sequence is an elderly woman with acute or convalescent COVID-19. V usage is TRBV9 and J usage is TRBJ2-5; maybe TRBD1 (5 bases). This CDR3 reads CASSVGTPGETQYF. The CDR3 DNA is TGTGCCAGCAGCGTCGGAACCCCAGGGGAGACCCAGTACTTC.